The 23 T cell receptor beta chains listed next were all sequenced from one sample in a study of T cells after yellow fever vaccination. MiXCR was run by TCRdb on the 5' RACE reads, yielding one entry per CDR3 protein. Seen here are hundreds of thousands of distinct CDR3 sequences, around an eighth observed once, and the top ten hold around 14%. The sample was PBMCs, taken on the day of the yellow fever booster vaccination. The receptor set was obtained from a man aged 25 to 40 who received the YFV17D yellow fever vaccine.

There are a few counts of this clonotype. This chain joins TRBV27 and TRBJ2-7, with 8 bases matching TRBD1. V shed 2 bases and J 2 bases; nucleotides not matched to a gene: 11. The CDR3 contains 17 residues. The V gene's germline CDR1 is MNHEY and CDR2 SMNVEV (reference sequence). CDR3 DNA: TGTGCCAGCAGTTTACCACCAGGACAGGGTCCTACCTACGAGCAGTACTTC. Residues: CASSLPPGQGPTYEQYF.

The gene calls are TRBV6-1 and TRBJ2-7; the match to TRBD2 covers 13 bases. The germline V gene encodes CDR1 MNHNS and CDR2 SASEGT. The J segment lost 6 bases and the V segment lost 4 bases, leaving 18 bases of the junction unmatched. This CDR3 contains 19 residues. Here the CDR3 DNA reads TGTGCCAGCAGTGGGACAGGGGAGAAGACTAGCGGGAGGAGACGCGAGCAGTACTTC. It encodes CASSGTGEKTSGRRREQYF.

This clonotype was seen repeatedly, ten times or more. V is TRBV7-2 and J is TRBJ2-1; tentative D call: TRBD2 (6 bases). This CDR3 region has 15 residues. The germline gives CDR1 SGHTA, CDR2 FQGNSA. Trimming took 5 bases from V and 0 from J, leaving 11 bases between them. CDR3 bases: TGTGCCAGCAGCCCCCTAGCGACCTCCTACAATGAGCAGTTCTTC. It encodes CASSPLATSYNEQFF.

The chain links TRBV3-1 to TRBJ1-5; D is undetermined. Per germline, CDR1 LGHDT and CDR2 YNNKEL (reference sequence). The CDR3 is made up of 13 amino acids. V was clipped by 2 bases and J by 5 bases, with 7 bases between them. CDR3 in amino acids: CASSQFRDQPQHF. The CDR3 coding sequence is TGTGCCAGCAGCCAATTTCGCGATCAGCCCCAGCATTTT.

This clonotype was seen many times. This chain uses TRBV7-2 with TRBJ2-7; D is undetermined. The germline V and J ends were trimmed by 2 bases and 0 bases, with 11 bases remaining between them. There are 15 residues in the CDR3. From germline, CDR1 is SGHTA and CDR2 FQGNSA. CDR3 bases: TGTGCCAGCAGCTTAACTCCTAGAAGCTCCTACGAGCAGTACTTC. Its protein product is CASSLTPRSSYEQYF.

The chain employs TRBV6-1 and TRBJ2-7, with TRBD2 identical over 9 bases. V gave up 7 bases and J gave up 0 bases; unmatched junction bases: 7. The germline CDR1 and CDR2 sequences are MNHNS and SASEGT. The CDR3 sequence is 15 residues long. This CDR3 is CASKPSSGVSYEQYF. CDR3 bases: TGTGCCAGCAAACCCTCTAGCGGGGTCTCCTACGAGCAGTACTTC.

CDR3 amino acids: CSAPGTAAYEQYF. The CDR3 DNA reads as TGCAGTGCTCCCGGGACCGCCGCCTACGAGCAGTACTTC. The chain recombines TRBV20-1 with TRBJ2-7; D is tentatively TRBD1 or TRBD2 (5 bases each). CDR1 is DFQATT and CDR2 is SNEGSKA in the germline V gene (reference sequence). The CDR3 runs 13 residues. V lost 5 bases, J lost 2 bases, and 13 bases lay in between.

This clonotype was found many times. The chain uses TRBV6-1 and TRBJ2-1; possibly TRBD2 for D (5 bases). CDR1 and CDR2 (germline): MNHNS, SASEGT. V was shortened by 6 bases and J by 0 bases, with 15 bases between the two germline ends. This CDR3 has 16 amino acids. The CDR3 here is CASRPRAASSYNEQFF. The CDR3 DNA follows: TGTGCCAGCAGGCCTCGAGCGGCAAGCTCCTACAATGAGCAGTTCTTC.

There are a few counts of this clonotype. This chain uses TRBV12-3 or TRBV12-4 with TRBJ1-2; D gene ambiguous. V was clipped by 6 bases and J by 4 bases, with 15 bases between them. This CDR3 has 14 residues. The DNA of the CDR3 is TGTGCCAGCAGCCCGGACGTATTGGGCTATGGCTACACCTTC. Protein: CASSPDVLGYGYTF.

This chain joins TRBV20-1 and TRBJ2-5, with a possible D match to TRBD1 (8 bases). CDR3 length equals 15 residues. Per germline, CDR1 DFQATT and CDR2 SNEGSKA (reference sequence). V lost 0 bases and J 4 bases, leaving 15 bases between the germline ends. The CDR3 spells CSARDPSGTGETQYF. The CDR3 nucleotides are TGCAGTGCTAGAGATCCCAGCGGGACAGGAGAGACCCAGTACTTC.

This clonotype was detected only a few times. The gene calls are TRBV10-2 and TRBJ1-1; D unclear. This CDR3 is built from 13 residues. Germline CDR1 reads WSHSY; CDR2 reads SAAADI. V dropped 7 bases and J dropped 4 bases, with 13 bases sitting between them. The CDR3 sequence: CASTEMDGTEAFF. In nucleotides, the CDR3 is TGCGCCAGCACCGAAATGGATGGCACTGAAGCTTTCTTT.

The gene calls are TRBV7-9 and TRBJ2-7, with 8 positions matching TRBD1. Germline lookup yields CDR1 SEHNR and CDR2 FQNEAQ (reference sequence). This CDR3 has 15 amino acids. V gave up 5 bases and J gave up 3 bases; unmatched junction bases: 9. The CDR3 DNA is TGTGCCAGCAGCCCTGGACAGGGTGTAAACTACGAGCAGTACTTC. Its translation: CASSPGQGVNYEQYF.

The table lists this clonotype with a few counts. The rearrangement joins TRBV20-1 to TRBJ2-5, with 8 bases fitting TRBD1. After removal of 5 bases from V and 4 bases from J, the junction contained 6 bases not matched to a gene. In germline, CDR1 is DFQATT, CDR2 SNEGSKA (reference sequence). The CDR3 extends over 13 amino acids. The CDR3: CSAFTGGLETQYF. The CDR3 DNA reads TGCAGTGCTTTTACAGGGGGTTTAGAGACCCAGTACTTC.

There are a few counts of this clonotype. This chain connects TRBV19 to TRBJ1-4, with D unresolved. V was cut by 5 bases and J by 0 bases, with 19 bases left in between. CDR3 size: 18 residues. The germline V gene has CDR1 LNHDA and CDR2 SQIVND (reference sequence). This CDR3 reads CASSPIRTSSATNEKLFF. DNA for the CDR3: TGTGCCAGTAGTCCAATTCGGACCTCTTCTGCAACTAATGAAAAACTGTTTTTT.

Only a few counts were recorded for this clonotype. The gene calls are TRBV7-2 and TRBJ2-3; 9 bases are a match to TRBD2. The germline V gene has CDR1 SGHTA and CDR2 FQGNSA. The trim removed 4 bases at V and 3 bases at J, leaving 5 bases unmatched. The CDR3 extends over 15 amino acids. CDR3 region: CASSSRLAETDTQYF. As DNA, the CDR3 is TGTGCCAGCAGCTCTAGACTAGCGGAAACAGATACGCAGTATTTT.

This chain uses TRBV11-2 with TRBJ2-3, with TRBD2 identical over 7 bases. Per the germline V gene, CDR1 is SGHAT and CDR2 is FQNNGV. The CDR3 contains 17 residues. V trimming: 3 bases; J trimming: 1 base; junction bases outside the gene matches: 10. CDR3 amino acids: CASSFSISRERTDTQYF. Here the CDR3 DNA reads TGTGCCAGCAGCTTCTCGATTTCGCGGGAGCGCACAGATACGCAGTATTTT.

The chain recombines TRBV5-1 with TRBJ2-7; no firm D call. With 0 bases removed from V and 3 bases from J, the gap between germline ends came to 7 bases. Germline CDR1 and CDR2: SGHRS and YFSETQ. The CDR3 length is 13 residues. DNA for the CDR3: TGCGCCAGCAGCTTGGCACCCTTCTACGAGCAGTACTTC. It is translated as CASSLAPFYEQYF.

The table lists this clonotype with a few counts. The chain couples TRBV12-3 or TRBV12-4 to TRBJ2-5, with D possibly TRBD1 on 6 matching bases. This CDR3 is built from 14 residues. Between the trimmed V and J ends, which lost 4 bases and 4 bases, there was a span of 13 bases. Written as DNA, the CDR3 is TGTGCCAGCAGTTCACCACAGGGTAGAGAGACCCAGTACTTC. This encodes CASSSPQGRETQYF.

The rearrangement links TRBV28 to TRBJ2-3; TRBD2 agrees at 7 bases. The length of the CDR3 is 19 residues. Trimming removed 6 bases from V and 0 bases from J; junction bases left unmatched: 18. Germline loops: CDR1 MDHEN, CDR2 SYDVKM. The CDR3 DNA is TGTGCCAGCAGGGGTTCTACGGGAGGCCTATTTACTAGCACAGATACGCAGTATTTT. Residues: CASRGSTGGLFTSTDTQYF.

This clonotype has just a few counts. The DNA of the CDR3 is TGTGCCAGCAGCGTAGGAGGCGGGGGCACCTACGAGCAGTACTTC. This translates into CASSVGGGGTYEQYF. V and J are TRBV9 and TRBJ2-7; maybe TRBD2 (7 bases). Trimming pared 0 bases from V and 2 bases from J, leaving 12 bases between. Germline lookup yields CDR1 SGDLS and CDR2 YYNGEE. CDR3 length: 15 residues.

The genes are TRBV7-2 and TRBJ2-1; D gene uncertain. Germline loops: CDR1 SGHTA, CDR2 FQGNSA. The length of the CDR3 is 14 residues. V lost 2 bases, J lost 10 bases, and 15 bases lay in between. This CDR3 reads CASSLPGLVLEQFF. The CDR3 DNA reads as TGTGCCAGCAGCTTACCCGGCCTGGTGCTGGAGCAGTTCTTC.

This clonotype was seen only a few times. The chain uses TRBV16 and TRBJ1-2; TRBD1 matches at 7 bases. V gave up 6 bases and J gave up 0 bases; unmatched junction bases: 1. Germline values: CDR1 KGHSY, CDR2 FQNENV. The CDR3 extends over 13 amino acids. For the CDR3, the DNA is TGTGCCAGCAGACAGGGGACTAACTATGGCTACACCTTC. Encoded protein: CASRQGTNYGYTF.

This chain connects TRBV10-1 to TRBJ2-7; D is perhaps TRBD1 (5 bases). V lost 0 bases, J lost 6 bases, and 15 bases lay in between. Germline V gene sequence: CDR1 WNHNN, CDR2 SYGVQD (reference sequence). The CDR3 consists of 15 residues. The CDR3 loop reads CASSESNGHASEQYF. In DNA, the CDR3 is TGCGCCAGCAGTGAGTCGAACGGACATGCCAGCGAGCAGTACTTC.